A selection of T cell receptor beta chains follows, all from one sample in a study of blood T cell repertoires in COVID-19. Using immunoSEQ multiplex PCR, the repertoire was profiled, and TCRdb retains in-frame clones only, with some absent. The sample includes about 150,000 clones, 79% seen only once; the top ten take around a fifth. Sequenced input: PBMCs or T cells enriched from blood (not recorded which). The origin of the receptors is a woman in her seventies in a cohort exposed to, infected with or recovered from COVID-19 (not recorded which). CDR3s include the opening cysteine and the closing phenylalanine or tryptophan. D genes are given only for firm matches. Clone size is not always given. Where it is, it says once, few, many or a class for expanded clones.

>.|TRBJ2-5|TRBV10-3|.
CAFRASGVPETQYF
TGTGCCTTCCGGGCCTCGGGGGTCCCAGAGACCCAGTACTTC
>.|TRBJ2-5|TRBV21-1|.
CASSNRVVGGETQYF
TGTGCCAGCAGCAACAGGGTGGTGGGCGGCGAGACCCAGTACTTC
>.|TRBJ2-3|TRBV20-1|.
CSASGDTQYF
TGCAGTGCTAGCGGGGATACGCAGTATTTT
>.|TRBJ1-2|TRBV6-1|.
CASREQQGLGKAGYTF
TGTGCCAGCAGAGAACAACAGGGTTTGGGGAAGGCTGGCTACACCTTC
>.|TRBJ1-5|TRBV27|.
CASSSLTRSVGNQPQHF
TGTGCCAGCAGTTCCCTGACAAGATCGGTAGGCAATCAGCCCCAGCATTTT
>TRBD2|TRBJ2-1|TRBV15|few
CATSRDLSLAGRAYNEQFF
TGTGCCACCAGCAGAGACCTGTCATTAGCGGGAAGGGCCTACAATGAGCAGTTCTTC
>.|TRBJ2-5|TRBV3-1/TRBV3-2|.
CASSPTEETQYF
TGTGCCAGCAGCCCCACAGAAGAGACCCAGTACTTC
>.|TRBJ1-6|TRBV27|.
CASSLSFHSPLHF
TGTGCCAGCAGTTTATCCTTCCATTCACCCCTCCACTTT
>.|TRBJ1-2|TRBV28|.
CASSPEGEGYGYTF
TGTGCCAGCAGTCCCGAGGGAGAGGGCTATGGCTACACCTTC
>.|TRBJ1-3|TRBV5-5|few
CASSLTGGFGNTIYF
TGTGCCAGCAGCTTGACGGGGGGTTTTGGAAACACCATATATTTT
>.|TRBJ1-1|TRBV5-6|few
CASSLRGQRGPEAFF
TGTGCCAGCAGCTTGAGGGGCCAGCGGGGACCTGAAGCTTTCTTT
>TRBD1|TRBJ2-7|TRBV5-1|once
CASSRGTGYEQYF
TGCGCCAGCAGCCGCGGGACAGGCTACGAGCAGTACTTC
>TRBD1|TRBJ1-2|TRBV5-1|.
CASSLARGNYGYTF
TGCGCCAGCAGCTTGGCCAGGGGGAACTATGGCTACACCTTC
>TRBD1|TRBJ1-3|TRBV18|.
CASSTTGGLAGNTIYF
TGTGCCAGCTCAACGACAGGGGGCCTTGCTGGAAACACCATATATTTT
>.|TRBJ2-5|TRBV24-1|.
CATSDLGGQQETQYF
TGTGCCACCAGTGACCTGGGGGGACAGCAAGAGACCCAGTACTTC
>.|TRBJ2-1|TRBV5-1|.
CASYGSPSAYNEQFF
TGCGCCAGTTATGGGAGCCCTAGTGCCTACAATGAGCAGTTCTTC
>.|TRBJ2-7|TRBV3-1/TRBV3-2|.
CASSSQTSWFQSSYEQYF
TGTGCCAGCAGCTCCCAAACTAGCTGGTTCCAAAGCTCCTACGAGCAGTACTTC
>TRBD2|TRBJ2-7|TRBV5-5|.
CASSPRTIAGGNYEQYF
TGTGCCAGCAGCCCTCGGACTATAGCGGGAGGCAATTACGAGCAGTACTTC
>.|TRBJ1-1|TRBV9|.
CASSVLGVPTEAFF
TGTGCCAGCAGCGTCCTAGGGGTCCCCACTGAAGCTTTCTTT
>.|TRBJ2-3|TRBV7-3|few
CASSPPGTDTQYF
TGTGCCAGCAGCCCCCCAGGCACAGATACGCAGTATTTT
>.|TRBJ2-3|TRBV10-1|.
CASSEKGPGGTDTQYF
TGCGCCAGCAGTGAGAAGGGGCCGGGAGGCACAGATACGCAGTATTTT
>.|TRBJ1-5|TRBV5-1|.
CASSPGHMNNQPQHF
TGCGCCAGCAGCCCGGGACATATGAACAATCAGCCCCAGCATTTT
>TRBD2|TRBJ2-5|TRBV5-4|.
CASSLGLAGYQETQYF
TGTGCCAGCAGCTTAGGTCTAGCGGGTTACCAAGAGACCCAGTACTTC
>.|TRBJ2-1|TRBV21-1|.
CASSTLAGGYYNEQFF
TGTGCCAGCAGCACTCTAGCGGGAGGTTACTACAATGAGCAGTTCTTC
>TRBD1|TRBJ1-1|TRBV15|.
CATSRTGYTEAFF
TGTGCCACCAGCAGGACAGGGTACACTGAAGCTTTCTTT
>.|TRBJ2-2|TRBV3-1/TRBV3-2|.
CASSYLTNTGELFF
TGTGCCAGCAGCTACTTAACGAACACCGGGGAGCTGTTTTTT